A selection of T cell receptor beta chains follows, all from one sample in a study of shared clonotypes between healthy human individuals. Generated by immunoSEQ multiplex PCR, the TCRdb table keeps only in-frame clones and is missing some. The sample records some 1 million clones, roughly 75% being singletons. Sequenced input: memory CD4+ T cells sorted from blood. These receptors were obtained from a man between 18 and 29 years old in good health. Both conserved end residues are trimmed from each CDR3. Fields, in order: V gene, CDR3 protein.

TRBV4-1 | ASSQDWTGGPETQY
TRBV29-1 | SAAGTRAEQY
TRBV7-2 | ASSRLAGDGGELF
TRBV28 | ASTATGGHYGYT
TRBV19 | ASSIGTGRYEQY
TRBV6-5 | ASSYSMRQSADTQY
TRBV7-2 | ASSEIFTGGRQY
TRBV7-9 | ASSPRDRVEDT
TRBV7-9 | ASSLAGAGAAAEAF
TRBV11-3 | ASSLDPDSYSPSNTGELF
TRBV6-5 | ASKGQMYNSPLH
TRBV7-9 | ASSPRSPRQAPLYGYT
TRBV6-1 | ASSETSLRRNTIY
TRBV10-3 | AIRGQGFSGELF
TRBV18 | ASSPPVPAGIT
TRBV5-1 | ASSFERGRQETQY
TRBV5-1 | ASSLTGETYGYT
TRBV19 | ASSPSGVFTDTQY
TRBV7-2 | ASSFGQTTNEKLF
TRBV7-9 | ASSINSETQY
TRBV6-1 | ASSDTGTPSYNEQF
TRBV29-1 | SVGAAYEQY
TRBV15 | ATSRGQVNQPQH
TRBV6-4 | ASKAGQNTGELF
TRBV5-4 | ASSRDRGLREQY
TRBV5-4 | ASSLMSTGTNEQY
TRBV7-9 | ASSQATDTQY
TRBV5-4 | ASSLAVGRSDEQY
TRBV5-4 | ASSSDWEDYGYT
TRBV18 | ASSPPALNNYGYT
TRBV4-1 | ASSQDANRGGYT
TRBV29-1 | SGGLAGREQY
TRBV6-5 | ASVGGLAGGTQY
TRBV5-8 | ASSLGGYEQY
TRBV14 | ASSRYGGLAGGETQY
TRBV7-2 | ASSLPDRGSYEQY
TRBV7-2 | ASGGRAIWGDTQY
TRBV2 | ASEGGIGVGEQY
TRBV30 | AWSVGGAGGTEAF
TRBV5-4 | ASSLGGGTDTQY
TRBV9 | ASSVALVGTDTQY
TRBV5-8 | ASSFVSPKRNTEAF
TRBV6-6 | ASSYGSTYEQY
TRBV10-3 | AISEGREGQPQH
TRBV25-1 | ASSEWRGSDTQY
TRBV4-3 | ASSQDLAGGTATYEQY
TRBV5-8 | ASSLGQIKNIQY
TRBV9 | ASSYGTGRETQY
TRBV7-2 | ASSFSWANEQF
TRBV7-2 | ASSLTSGRSGDEQF
TRBV27 | ASSALPLTGGQHSPLH
TRBV28 | ASSTPAVYEQY
TRBV19 | ASSIQGASNQPQH
TRBV7-3 | ASSLKWGTEAF
TRBV28 | ASSLTGGIGELF
TRBV14 | ASSHLRETQY
TRBV4-1 | ASSQLQGPYEQY
TRBV2 | ASRGEGITKSYGYT
TRBV11-2 | ATGGQETQY